The present T cell receptor beta chain was sequenced within a study of control samples from healthy donors and cancer patients. Trimming cost V 6 bases and J 5 bases, with 13 bases left between them. The CDR3 loop spans 13 amino acids. The germline V gene encodes CDR1 MNHEY and CDR2 SVGEGT. Sequenced by immunoSEQ multiplex PCR; TCRdb stores in-frame clones only, minus some. The sample holds tens of thousands of clones, approximately 89% seen once. Material for sequencing was PBMCs. The gene calls are TRBV6-2 or TRBV6-3 and TRBJ1-1; possibly TRBD1 for D (5 bases). The sequence derives from a man aged 35 to 55 with colorectal cancer. The CDR3 loop is CASSLWGDTEAFF. CDR3 sequence (DNA): TGTGCCAGCAGCCTCTGGGGGGATACTGAAGCTTTCTTT.